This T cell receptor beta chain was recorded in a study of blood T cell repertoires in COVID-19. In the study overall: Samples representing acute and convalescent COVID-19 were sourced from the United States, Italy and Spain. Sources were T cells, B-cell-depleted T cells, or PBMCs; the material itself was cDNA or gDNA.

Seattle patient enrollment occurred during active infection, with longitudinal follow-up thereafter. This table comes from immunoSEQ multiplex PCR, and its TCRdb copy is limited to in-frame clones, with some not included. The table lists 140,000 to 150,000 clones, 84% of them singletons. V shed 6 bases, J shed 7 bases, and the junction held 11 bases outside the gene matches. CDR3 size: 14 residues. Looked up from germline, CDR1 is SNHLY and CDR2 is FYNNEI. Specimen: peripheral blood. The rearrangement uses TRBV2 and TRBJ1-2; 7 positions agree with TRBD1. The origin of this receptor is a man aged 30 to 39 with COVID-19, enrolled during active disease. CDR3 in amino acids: CASRAGTEGTGYTF. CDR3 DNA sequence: TGTGCCAGCAGGGCCGGGACAGAGGGAACTGGCTACACCTTC.